This T cell receptor (beta chain) emerged from a study of beta chain features in type 1 diabetes. Study conclusions and caveats: TCRB repertoires of naive, central memory and Treg cells appeared more similar among patients than among healthy donors. With patients and controls alike, PCR might favor shorter templates to an equal degree.

Donors underwent one heparinised blood draw, about 0.12 L on average. Investigators reverse transcribed all isolated RNA, so they sequenced expressed TCRB transcripts. Some clones are missing from TCRdb's copy, which holds only in-frame ones; the method was immunoSEQ multiplex PCR. This sample has about 410,000 clones; approximately 15% occur once, and the top ten carry roughly 0.04%. This clone was observed a handful of times. Its cognate antigen is unknown. Sequencing used naive CD4+ T cells from blood. The sequence was collected from a man under 40 in good health.

The CDR3 is CASLQGRAGREQFF. For the CDR3, the DNA is TGTGCCAGCTTACAGGGTAGGGCCGGACGTGAGCAGTTCTTC. This chain connects TRBV6-1 to TRBJ2-1; D is possibly TRBD1 (6 bases). V was trimmed by 8 bases and J by 9 bases, leaving 20 bases between them. Germline CDR1 MNHNS, CDR2 SASEGT. This CDR3 comprises 14 residues.